This T cell receptor (beta chain) was captured in a study of siplizumab effects on memory and regulatory T cells. After removal of 6 bases from V and 5 bases from J, the junction contained 10 bases not matched to a gene. The CDR3 sequence is 15 residues long. Germline values: CDR1 MNHNY, CDR2 SVGAGI (reference sequence). Using immunoSEQ multiplex PCR, the repertoire was profiled, and TCRdb retains in-frame clones only, with some absent. The sample lists some 97,000 clones, approximately 92% occurring once. As regards this clone: Its target is not known.

Study observations and caveats: No naive or memory phenotype could be assigned to roughly 75-95% of proliferating clones.

This chain connects TRBV6-6 to TRBJ1-2, with 9 nucleotides matching TRBD1. The specimen was CD4+ T cells sorted from blood. The clonotype comes from a human donor in good health. CDR3 sequence (DNA): TGTGCCAGCAGGAGACAGGGGGATCAGGTATATGGCTACACCTTC. Translating it yields CASRRQGDQVYGYTF.